The next 29 T cell receptor beta chains were all read from a single sample in a study of OX40 agonist ivuxolimab in advanced cancers. This table comes from immunoSEQ multiplex PCR, and its TCRdb copy is limited to in-frame clones, with some not included. The data hold 70,000 to 80,000 clones, with 94% observed a single time. Sequencing used CD4+ or CD8+ T cells sorted from blood, obtained in a trial of the OX40 agonist ivuxolimab. The receptors stem from an adult with an advanced solid tumor such as melanoma, head and neck, liver or kidney cancer.

The genes are TRBV19 and TRBJ2-7; 7 bases are shared with TRBD1. Germline V lookup: CDR1 LNHDA, CDR2 SQIVND (reference sequence). Trimming cost V 8 bases and J 2 bases; bases outside gene matches: 12. The CDR3 contains 15 residues. The CDR3 DNA sequence: TGTGCCAGTGGGGACAGCCGGGACGGAGCCTACGAGCAGTACTTC. Translating it yields CASGDSRDGAYEQYF. The variable domain in full, with the rest retrieved from reference TRBV19 and TRBJ2-7, is DGGITQSPKYLFRKEGQNVTLSCEQNLNHDAMYWYRQDPGQGLRLIYYSQIVNDFQKGDIAEGYSVSREKKESFPLTVTSAQKNPTAFYLCASGDSRDGAYEQYFGPGTRLTVT.

The J gene is TRBJ2-2, the V gene TRBV19; 10 bases line up with TRBD1. The trim removed 7 bases at V and 7 bases at J, leaving 9 bases unmatched. The CDR3 loop spans 15 amino acids. CDR1 is LNHDA and CDR2 is SQIVND in the germline V gene (reference sequence). Here the CDR3 reads CASISGTGVHGELFF. For the CDR3, the DNA is TGTGCCAGTATCTCCGGGACAGGGGTCCACGGGGAGCTGTTTTTT.

This chain links TRBV7-9 with TRBJ2-7, with D perhaps matching TRBD1 (6 bases). This CDR3 is built from 16 residues. Trimming cost V 3 bases and J 0 bases, with 15 bases left between them. The germline CDR1 and CDR2 sequences are SEHNR and FQNEAQ (reference sequence). The CDR3: CASSFPTGVSSYEQYF. The DNA for the CDR3 is TGTGCCAGCAGCTTCCCGACAGGCGTTAGCTCCTACGAGCAGTACTTC.

The CDR3 DNA sequence: TGTGCCAGCAGCAACTTACCTCCCCCTGTCGAGCAGTACTTC. It is translated as CASSNLPPPVEQYF. This chain links TRBV11-2 with TRBJ2-7; no clear D gene. With 5 bases removed from V and 6 bases from J, the gap between germline ends came to 17 bases. The CDR3 sequence is 14 residues long. The germline CDR1 and CDR2 sequences are SGHAT and FQNNGV.

This clone came up a few times. V usage is TRBV27 and J usage is TRBJ2-7; the D is unclear. The CDR3 is 13 amino acids. Germline V gives CDR1 MNHEY, CDR2 SMNVEV (reference sequence). The ends were cut back, 2 bases at V and 2 bases at J, with 7 bases in the middle. This chain's CDR3 is CASSLRFPYEQYF. The CDR3 region has the DNA TGTGCCAGCAGTTTACGATTTCCCTACGAGCAGTACTTC.

J is TRBJ2-5 and V is TRBV9; 11 bases agree with TRBD2. V lost 0 bases to trimming and J lost 1 base; unmatched junction nucleotides: 2. The CDR3 runs to 16 residues. Germline assignment: CDR1 SGDLS and CDR2 YYNGEE. CDR3 sequence: CASSVVAGGPQETQYF. CDR3 DNA: TGTGCCAGCAGCGTAGTAGCGGGGGGGCCCCAAGAGACCCAGTACTTC.

Only one count was recorded for this clone. V usage is TRBV28 and J usage is TRBJ2-7; either TRBD1 or TRBD2 may fit D (5 bases each). Germline V gene data show CDR1 as MDHEN and CDR2 as SYDVKM. This CDR3 region has 14 residues. Trimming took 11 bases from V and 2 from J, leaving 19 bases between them. Here the CDR3 DNA reads TGTGCCTCCCGGGGCGGCGAGTGGCCCTACGAGCAGTACTTC. Amino acids: CASRGGEWPYEQYF.

The chain couples TRBV27 to TRBJ2-1; possible D gene TRBD2, 6 bases. The CDR3 contains 13 residues. Trimming took off 3 bases at V and 4 bases at J, with 7 bases between the two ends. From germline, CDR1 is MNHEY and CDR2 SMNVEV (reference sequence). The chain's CDR3 is CASSLGGYNEQFF. In DNA, the CDR3 is TGTGCCAGCAGTTTGGGGGGTTACAATGAGCAGTTCTTC.

The chain recombines TRBV6-5 with TRBJ2-1; TRBD2 matches 11 bases. The V gene's germline CDR1 is MNHEY and CDR2 SVGAGI. The CDR3 contains 15 residues. With V trimmed by 0 bases and J by 9 bases, 4 bases remained unmatched. The CDR3 spells CASSYSTSGTGEQFF. CDR3 nucleotide sequence: TGTGCCAGCAGTTACTCGACTAGCGGGACGGGTGAGCAGTTCTTC.

The gene calls are TRBV4-1 and TRBJ2-2; D uncertain. V lost 0 bases to trimming and J lost 5 bases, with 13 bases between them. The CDR3 spans 16 residues. The germline V gene has CDR1 MGHRA and CDR2 YSYEKL. DNA for the CDR3: TGCGCCAGCAGCCAAGATGGGGATTTTAGAACCGGGGAGCTGTTTTTT. This codes for CASSQDGDFRTGELFF.

This chain uses TRBV25-1 with TRBJ1-2; tentatively, D is TRBD1 (6 bases). Trimming removed 3 bases from V and 4 bases from J, with 15 bases in between. Germline V gene data show CDR1 as MGHDK and CDR2 as SYGVNS. The CDR3 is 15 residues long. The CDR3 here is CASSDPGEDLYGYTF. The DNA of the CDR3 is TGTGCCAGCAGTGACCCAGGGGAAGATCTCTATGGCTACACCTTC.

V usage is TRBV15 and J usage is TRBJ2-7; D uncertain. The CDR3 is 14 amino acids. Deletions cut 4 bases from V and 0 bases from J, with 10 bases between. The V gene's germline CDR1 is LNHNV and CDR2 YYDKDF (reference sequence). The DNA of the CDR3 is TGTGCCACCAGCAAAGACGGTGACTCCTACGAGCAGTACTTC. It yields the protein CATSKDGDSYEQYF. The full variable domain, with the rest looked up from reference TRBV15 and TRBJ2-7, is DAMVIQNPRYQVTQFGKPVTLSCSQTLNHNVMYWYQQKSSQAPKLLFHYYDKDFNNEADTPDNFQSRRPNTSFCFLDIRSPGLGDTAMYLCATSKDGDSYEQYFGPGTRLTVT.

The CDR3 protein is CASSPPGPAGYNEQFF. The CDR3 bases are TGTGCCAGCAGCCCTCCCGGACCGGCGGGTTACAATGAGCAGTTCTTC. V usage is TRBV9 and J usage is TRBJ2-1; D may be TRBD2 (5 bases). CDR1 and CDR2 from the germline V gene are SGDLS and YYNGEE. This CDR3 spans 16 amino acids. V lost 4 bases, J lost 4 bases, and 18 bases lay in between. Using reference TRBV9 and TRBJ2-1 for the parts outside the CDR3, the full variable domain is DSGVTQTPKHLITATGQRVTLRCSPRSGDLSVYWYQQSLDQGLQFLIQYYNGEERAKGNILERFSAQQFPDLHSELNLSSLELGDSALYFCASSPPGPAGYNEQFFGPGTRLTVL.

The V call is TRBV5-6, the J call TRBJ2-5; no firm D call. Looked up from germline, CDR1 is SGHDT and CDR2 is YYEEEE. With 4 bases removed from V and 1 base from J, the gap between germline ends came to 11 bases. The CDR3 is made up of 14 amino acids. In DNA form, the CDR3 reads TGTGCCAGCAGCCCCGGATACAGCCAAGAGACCCAGTACTTC. As protein: CASSPGYSQETQYF.

The V call is TRBV6-6, the J call TRBJ1-4; the D gene is possibly TRBD1 (5 bases). Germline V CDR1 and CDR2: MNHNY, SVGAGI (reference sequence). The CDR3 totals 14 residues. Trimming removed 4 bases at V and 5 bases at J, with 11 bases between. In nucleotides, the CDR3 is TGTGCCAGCAGTTCGACAGTGACGAATGAAAAACTGTTTTTT. This encodes CASSSTVTNEKLFF.

This sequence joins TRBV29-1 and TRBJ2-7, with D possibly called TRBD1 or TRBD2 (6 bases each). CDR3 length: 13 amino acids. With 4 bases removed from V and 2 bases from J, the gap between germline ends came to 12 bases. Germline values: CDR1 SQVTM, CDR2 ANQGSEA. Written as DNA, the CDR3 is TGCAGCGTTGCGCGGGACAAGACCTACGAGCAGTACTTC. Residues: CSVARDKTYEQYF.

The gene calls are TRBV7-8 and TRBJ1-2; possible D gene TRBD1, 6 bases. Germline CDR1 and CDR2: SGHVS and FQNEAQ. The CDR3 covers 15 residues. Trimming cost V 1 base and J 4 bases, with 13 bases left between them. CDR3 in amino acids: CASSLGGQSTYGYTF. As DNA, the CDR3 is TGTGCCAGCAGCTTAGGAGGACAGTCTACCTATGGCTACACCTTC.

CDR3 in amino acids: CASSPRGYSYNEQFF. The CDR3 DNA reads as TGTGCCAGCAGCCCACGGGGCTACTCCTACAATGAGCAGTTCTTC. The rearrangement joins TRBV6-1 to TRBJ2-1; tentatively, D is TRBD1 or TRBD2 (5 bases each). Trimming cost V 6 bases and J 0 bases, with 12 bases left between them. The CDR3 length is 15 residues. Germline lookup yields CDR1 MNHNS and CDR2 SASEGT.

The V gene is TRBV7-6, the J gene TRBJ2-7; unclear D gene. The V end lost 0 bases, the J end lost 5 bases, and 14 bases lay between the germline ends. Germline CDR1 and CDR2: SGHVS and FNYEAQ. The CDR3 loop spans 15 amino acids. This chain's CDR3 is CASSLAAEGLDEQYF. In DNA form, the CDR3 reads TGTGCCAGCAGCTTAGCGGCGGAAGGGCTAGACGAGCAGTACTTC.

This clone showed up just once. This sequence joins TRBV29-1 and TRBJ2-7; 14 positions match TRBD2. Per the germline V gene, CDR1 is SQVTM and CDR2 is ANQGSEA. The CDR3 covers 14 residues. The trim removed 6 bases at V and 0 bases at J, leaving 1 base unmatched. CDR3 bases: TGCAGCGTGGGGACTAGCGGGAGCTCCTACGAGCAGTACTTC. Protein: CSVGTSGSSYEQYF.

The rearrangement uses TRBV19 and TRBJ1-4; D uncertain. Trimming removed 5 bases from V and 0 bases from J, with 10 bases in between. From germline, CDR1 is LNHDA and CDR2 SQIVND (reference sequence). The CDR3 contains 15 residues. This CDR3 reads CASSVLSTTNEKLFF. The CDR3 DNA reads TGTGCCAGTAGTGTCCTATCGACAACTAATGAAAAACTGTTTTTT.

The rearrangement links TRBV7-6 to TRBJ1-5; 7 bases map to TRBD1. The germline gives CDR1 SGHVS, CDR2 FNYEAQ. V shed 0 bases, J shed 9 bases, and the junction held 17 bases outside the gene matches. The CDR3 contains 18 residues. CDR3 bases: TGTGCCAGCAGCTTAGCGACTCCGGGACAGCCCCTACGAGGGCCCCAGCATTTT. Its protein product is CASSLATPGQPLRGPQHF.

The V and J genes are TRBV4-3 and TRBJ1-1; no clear D gene. V lost 4 bases, J lost 9 bases, and 18 bases lay in between. There are 14 residues in the CDR3. Germline CDR1 reads LGHNA; CDR2 reads YSLEER. Here the CDR3 reads CASSPAGSFLQAFF. CDR3 nucleotide sequence: TGCGCCAGCAGCCCTGCGGGCAGCTTTCTCCAAGCTTTCTTT.

The V gene is TRBV5-6, the J gene TRBJ2-1, with 10 positions matching TRBD2. J was trimmed by 10 bases and V by 6 bases; bases with no gene match: 4. Germline CDR1 and CDR2: SGHDT and YYEEEE. The CDR3 covers 12 residues. The DNA of the CDR3 is TGTGCCAGCAACCTGGGACTAGCGGAGCAGTTCTTC. Protein: CASNLGLAEQFF.

This rearrangement joins TRBV7-8 to TRBJ2-5; the match to TRBD2 covers 10 bases. The CDR3 loop spans 17 amino acids. Germline-derived CDR1 and CDR2 are SGHVS and FQNEAQ. V trimming: 1 base; J trimming: 7 bases; junction bases outside the gene matches: 12. The CDR3 is CASSLGISGRWIVTQYF. As DNA, the CDR3 is TGTGCCAGCAGCTTAGGGATTAGCGGGAGGTGGATAGTGACCCAGTACTTC.

CDR3 region: CASSQEAGQYGYTF. In DNA form, the CDR3 reads TGCGCCAGCAGCCAAGAGGCAGGGCAGTATGGCTACACCTTC. V gene TRBV4-1 combines with J gene TRBJ1-2; a weak D match, TRBD1 (5 bases). Germline values: CDR1 MGHRA, CDR2 YSYEKL. Trimming pared 0 bases from V and 5 bases from J, leaving 10 bases between. CDR3 size: 14 residues.

The chain combines TRBV2 with TRBJ2-5; D tentatively fits TRBD1 or TRBD2 (5 bases each). The closer fit of TRBJ2-7 to the DNA end suggests the J call may be wrong. Germline V gene sequence: CDR1 SNHLY, CDR2 FYNNEI. This CDR3 is built from 13 residues. CDR3 bases: TGTGCCGGACGGGACGGCGCGTCCTACGAGCAGTACTTC. This gives the protein CAGRDGASYEQYF.

V gene TRBV10-3 combines with J gene TRBJ2-2; the D gene is possibly TRBD1 (6 bases). CDR3 length equals 16 residues. V gave up 6 bases and J gave up 3 bases, with 17 bases separating them. The germline gives CDR1 ENHRY, CDR2 SYGVKD. The CDR3: CAIREGQTSHTGELFF. CDR3 bases: TGTGCCATCAGGGAAGGACAGACCAGTCACACCGGGGAGCTGTTTTTT.

As to this clone: The same CDR3 is also encoded by other DNA sequences in this sample. The J gene is TRBJ1-1, the V gene TRBV4-3; D gene ambiguous. V lost 0 bases and J lost 4, with 9 bases in between. The CDR3 is 14 amino acids. CDR1 and CDR2 from the germline V gene are LGHNA and YSLEER. This CDR3 is CASSQDSGSTEAFF. For the CDR3, the DNA is TGCGCCAGCAGCCAAGACTCGGGGAGCACTGAAGCTTTCTTT.